Each of the 2 T cell receptor beta chains below was sequenced from the same sample in a study of T cell repertoires in cytomegalovirus infection. TCRdb re-analysed the reads in MiXCR, keeping a single row per CDR3 protein. Of around 340,000 distinct CDR3 sequences listed, 25% to 35% are singletons. These receptors lack a known antigen. The material was cultured PBMCs, obtained from culture after CMV antigen stimulation. These receptors were obtained from a human donor in good health (CMV status not recorded). Some clones in this sample may be carry-over from other donors' samples.

The chain uses TRBV5-4 and TRBJ1-1, with no clear D. With 3 bases removed from V and 2 bases from J, the gap between germline ends came to 11 bases. Germline V gene data show CDR1 as SGHNT and CDR2 as YYREEE (reference sequence). The CDR3 length is 14 residues. CDR3 DNA sequence: TGTGCCAGCAGCTACCGGGGAGTTAACACTGAAGCTTTCTTT. This encodes CASSYRGVNTEAFF.

This chain connects TRBV20-1 to TRBJ2-7, with TRBD2 identical over 10 bases. The junction had 15 bases not matched to a gene; V was cut back by 0 bases and J by 4 bases. The germline V gene has CDR1 DFQATT and CDR2 SNEGSKA (reference sequence). The CDR3 runs to 18 residues. The CDR3 DNA is TGCAGTGCTAGAGATGCGCACCGACTAGCGGGCGGTCATTACGAGCAGTACTTC. This encodes CSARDAHRLAGGHYEQYF.